Below, 15 T cell receptor beta chains from the same sample are listed, as sequenced in a study of radiation and T cells in renal cell carcinoma. Stated time point: blood 2 weeks post-SBRT. Treatment noted: 15 Gy SBRT to primary tumor, nephrectomy 4 weeks later. Assay used: immunoSEQ multiplex PCR; TCRdb lists only in-frame clones, some missing. Of more than 95,000 clones in the sample, around 81% were seen once. The input for sequencing was blood, taken from a patient whose treatment included radiotherapy and nephrectomy. The receptors shown here come from a man aged 50-59 years with renal cell carcinoma.

The J gene is TRBJ2-7, the V gene TRBV11-2; 11 nucleotides agree with TRBD2. V shed 5 bases, J shed 5 bases, and the junction held 8 bases outside the gene matches. This CDR3 has 15 residues. Germline V gene sequence: CDR1 SGHAT, CDR2 FQNNGV. CDR3 DNA: TGTGCCAGCAGCCTACTAGCGGGAGACAGCAACGAGCAGTACTTC. Translation: CASSLLAGDSNEQYF.

This clone showed up just a few times. The V call is TRBV2, the J call TRBJ2-2; no firm D call. Germline CDR1 reads SNHLY; CDR2 reads FYNNEI. Trimming left V 4 bases short and J 5 bases short, with 11 bases between. The CDR3 runs 14 residues. In nucleotides, the CDR3 is TGTGCCAGCAGTGTAGGGTCTATGACCGGGGAGCTGTTTTTT. It yields the protein CASSVGSMTGELFF.

The chain recombines TRBV27 with TRBJ2-1; 15 bases map to TRBD2. CDR1 is MNHEY, CDR2 SMNVEV, per germline (reference sequence). This CDR3 has 15 amino acids. V shed 4 bases, J shed 9 bases, and the junction held 4 bases outside the gene matches. The CDR3 coding sequence is TGTGCCAGCAGTTCCGGACTAGCGGGGGGGCCTGAGCAGTTCTTC. It specifies CASSSGLAGGPEQFF.

The genes are TRBV18 and TRBJ1-2; D call uncertain. This CDR3 contains 16 residues. Per the germline V gene, CDR1 is KGHSH and CDR2 is LQKENI. Trimming shortened V by 3 bases and J by 4 bases, and 18 bases separated the two germline ends. The CDR3, as DNA: TGTGCCAGCTCACCCACCGGAGACGGGGAGGCCTATGGCTACACCTTC. Its translation: CASSPTGDGEAYGYTF.

The rearrangement joins TRBV10-3 to TRBJ2-3; D gene ambiguous. Germline assignment: CDR1 ENHRY and CDR2 SYGVKD. There are 15 residues in the CDR3. V lost 5 bases to trimming and J lost 1 base, with 13 bases between them. The CDR3 DNA sequence: TGTGCCATCAGTAGGCAGGCCTCTGGCACAGATACGCAGTATTTT. Translation: CAISRQASGTDTQYF.

The CDR3: CASSLGSGGQGAYEQYF. The CDR3 DNA is TGTGCCAGCAGCTTAGGGAGTGGGGGACAGGGGGCCTACGAGCAGTACTTC. The rearrangement uses TRBV7-8 and TRBJ2-7; 11 bases align to TRBD1. Losses at the gene ends were 1 base for V and 2 bases for J; bases not matched to a gene: 7. Germline V gene data show CDR1 as SGHVS and CDR2 as FQNEAQ. The CDR3 is made up of 17 amino acids.

V and J are TRBV10-3 and TRBJ2-5, with 7 positions matching TRBD2. The CDR3 extends over 16 amino acids. The germline V gene encodes CDR1 ENHRY and CDR2 SYGVKD. Losses at the gene ends were 0 bases for V and 5 bases for J; bases not matched to a gene: 9. The CDR3 nucleotides are TGTGCCATCAGTGAGTCGACGGGAGGCTCCCAGGAGACCCAGTACTTC. Its protein product is CAISESTGGSQETQYF.

This rearrangement joins TRBV14 to TRBJ2-7; D unclear. CDR3 length: 13 residues. Trimming cost V 8 bases and J 0 bases, with 11 bases left between them. Germline-derived CDR1 and CDR2 are SGHDN and FVKESK. Written as DNA, the CDR3 is TGTGCCAGCCCGGACCAAAGCTCCTACGAGCAGTACTTC. Amino acid sequence: CASPDQSSYEQYF.

The V gene is TRBV5-4, the J gene TRBJ1-2; TRBD1 matches 12 bases. The germline gives CDR1 SGHNT, CDR2 YYREEE (reference sequence). The CDR3 is 15 residues long. Trimming removed 4 bases from V and 2 bases from J; junction bases left unmatched: 3. Here the CDR3 reads CASSAGTGGNYGYTF. The CDR3 DNA reads TGTGCCAGCAGCGCCGGGACAGGGGGCAACTATGGCTACACCTTC.

This chain joins TRBV28 and TRBJ2-1; D is ambiguous. The V and J ends lost 6 bases and 0 bases respectively, with 12 bases between them. The germline V gene has CDR1 MDHEN and CDR2 SYDVKM. The CDR3 totals 15 residues. CDR3 loop: CASRAYKFSYNEQFF. The CDR3 DNA is TGTGCCAGCAGAGCCTATAAGTTCTCCTACAATGAGCAGTTCTTC.

About this clone: The junction departs from the called germline gene at one end, perhaps through a read error. The V and J genes are TRBV20-1 and TRBJ2-1, with unresolved D. This CDR3 has 11 amino acids. Germline V gene data show CDR1 as DFQATT and CDR2 as SNEGSKA (reference sequence). CDR3 nucleotide sequence: TGCGGTGCCCCCAGGCTCAATGAGCAGTTCTTC. It specifies CGAPRLNEQFF.

The rearrangement uses TRBV28 and TRBJ2-3; D perhaps matches TRBD2 (6 bases). CDR1 is MDHEN and CDR2 is SYDVKM in the germline V gene. This CDR3 has 16 residues. The V end was cut by 8 bases, the J end by 5 bases, with 23 bases between. The CDR3 loop is CASDRGATAGIDTQYF. The CDR3 DNA reads TGTGCCAGCGACCGGGGAGCGACCGCGGGGATAGATACGCAGTATTTT.

This clone was counted a single time. The V gene is TRBV7-3, the J gene TRBJ1-2, with D hard to call. Germline-derived CDR1 and CDR2 are SGHTA and FQGTGA. The CDR3 totals 15 residues. V was cut by 3 bases and J by 2 bases, with 13 bases left in between. The CDR3 is CASSLLGNSNYGYTF. The CDR3 region has the DNA TGTGCCAGCAGCTTGTTGGGCAATTCCAACTATGGCTACACCTTC.

Only one count was recorded for this clone. This chain links TRBV6-6 with TRBJ2-2; a possible D gene is TRBD2 (5 bases). The CDR3 runs 15 residues. V lost 2 bases and J 6 bases, leaving 13 bases between the germline ends. Germline CDR1 is MNHNY and CDR2 is SVGAGI (reference sequence). DNA for the CDR3: TGTGCCAGCAGTTACGTCCGGGATAGTCCCGGGGAGCTGTTTTTT. It encodes CASSYVRDSPGELFF.

J is TRBJ2-7 and V is TRBV19; D possibly corresponds to TRBD2 (5 bases). Looked up from germline, CDR1 is LNHDA and CDR2 is SQIVND (reference sequence). The V end was cut by 6 bases, the J end by 0 bases, with 12 bases between. CDR3 length: 14 residues. Written as DNA, the CDR3 is TGTGCCAGTAGCCTTACTAGGAGCTCCTACGAGCAGTACTTC. Protein sequence: CASSLTRSSYEQYF.